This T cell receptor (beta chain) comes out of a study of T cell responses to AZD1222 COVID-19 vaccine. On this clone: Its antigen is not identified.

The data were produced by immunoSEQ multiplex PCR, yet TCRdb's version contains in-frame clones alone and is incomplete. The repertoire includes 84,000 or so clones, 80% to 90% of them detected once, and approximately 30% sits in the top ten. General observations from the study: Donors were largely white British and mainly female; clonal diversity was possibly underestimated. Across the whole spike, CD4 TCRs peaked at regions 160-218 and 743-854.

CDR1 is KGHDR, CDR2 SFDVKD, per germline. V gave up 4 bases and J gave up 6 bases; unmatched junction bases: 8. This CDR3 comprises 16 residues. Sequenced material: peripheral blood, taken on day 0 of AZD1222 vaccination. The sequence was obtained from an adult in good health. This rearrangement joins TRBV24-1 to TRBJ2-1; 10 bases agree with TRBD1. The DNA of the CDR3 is TGTGCCACCAGTGACTCGACAGGGGGCGTGCGCAATGAGCAGTTCTTC. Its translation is CATSDSTGGVRNEQFF.